These 3 T cell receptor beta chains originate from one sample sequenced in a study of blood T cell repertoires in COVID-19. Clones were sequenced by immunoSEQ multiplex PCR, and TCRdb holds only the in-frame ones, with some missing. The sample shows 150,000 or so clones, around 90% of them seen only once. Input material: PBMCs or T cells enriched from blood (not recorded which). The receptors derive from a woman in her thirties or forties who had been exposed to COVID-19.

The chain joins TRBV4-1 to TRBJ1-5; possible D gene TRBD1, 5 bases. V was pared by 3 bases and J by 0 bases, with 12 bases between. The germline V gene encodes CDR1 MGHRA and CDR2 YSYEKL. This CDR3 contains 16 residues. The chain's CDR3 is CASSQMGEGSNQPQHF. As DNA, the CDR3 is TGCGCCAGCAGCCAGATGGGGGAGGGTAGCAATCAGCCCCAGCATTTT.

This clone was seen only once. The CDR3 protein is CASVGGSRYEQYF. CDR3 bases: TGTGCCAGCGTTGGGGGGAGTAGGTACGAGCAGTACTTC. The rearrangement uses TRBV28 and TRBJ2-7; D is perhaps TRBD2 (6 bases). Germline CDR1 and CDR2: MDHEN and SYDVKM. This CDR3 comprises 13 residues. The ends were cut back, 8 bases at V and 4 bases at J, with 15 bases in the middle.

This rearrangement joins TRBV28 to TRBJ2-7; 9 nucleotides match TRBD1. Trimming took 3 bases from V and 4 from J; bases not matched to a gene: 10. This CDR3 is built from 16 residues. Germline V gene lookup returns CDR1 MDHEN and CDR2 SYDVKM. The CDR3 nucleotides are TGTGCCAGCAGTTTGCACGCTCCGGGACAGGGATACGAGCAGTACTTC. Translating it yields CASSLHAPGQGYEQYF. Full variable domain (missing parts from reference TRBV28 and TRBJ2-7): DVKVTQSSRYLVKRTGEKVFLECVQDMDHENMFWYRQDPGLGLRLIYFSYDVKMKEKGDIPEGYSVSREKKERFSLILESASTNQTSMYLCASSLHAPGQGYEQYFGPGTRLTVT.